This is a list of T cell receptor beta chains from one sample in a study of shared clonotypes between healthy human individuals. This table comes from immunoSEQ multiplex PCR, and its TCRdb copy is limited to in-frame clones, with some not included. The top ten hold 0.067% of the sample, which has 190,000 or so clones, roughly 93% seen once. Sequences were obtained from naive CD4+ T cells sorted from blood. These receptors all come from a woman in her 30s in good health. Both conserved end residues are part of each CDR3. D genes are given only for firm matches. Part of the rows lack a size; the others show once, few, many or a class for expanded clones.

j_call clone_size v_call cdr3_length d_call cdr3_aa cdr3_nt
TRBJ2-1 NA TRBV6-6 11 NA CASSYFNEQFF TGTGCCAGCAGTTATTTCAATGAGCAGTTCTTC
TRBJ1-5 NA TRBV28 12 NA CASRPPLRPQHF TGTGCCAGCAGACCTCCGTTGAGGCCCCAGCATTTT
TRBJ2-5 NA TRBV5-1 16 TRBD2 CASSRGLAGYQETQYF TGCGCCAGCAGCAGGGGACTAGCGGGGTACCAAGAGACCCAGTACTTC
TRBJ2-7 NA TRBV15 14 NA CATSLREEGYEQYF TGTGCCACCAGTTTGAGGGAGGAGGGCTACGAGCAGTACTTC
TRBJ1-1 NA TRBV5-1 12 NA CASSLGRNEAFF TGCGCCAGCAGCTTGGGGCGGAATGAAGCTTTCTTT
TRBJ2-1 NA TRBV9 15 TRBD1 CASSPRGQGVGEQFF TGTGCCAGCAGCCCCCGGGGTCAGGGGGTGGGTGAGCAGTTCTTC
TRBJ2-3 NA TRBV2 19 TRBD2 CASSEVFSGGPLSTDTQYF TGTGCCAGCAGTGAAGTCTTTAGCGGGGGGCCCCTTAGCACAGATACGCAGTATTTT
TRBJ2-3 NA TRBV9 15 TRBD2 CASSVVGGSTDTQYF TGTGCCAGCAGCGTAGTGGGGGGGTCCACAGATACGCAGTATTTT
TRBJ2-3 once TRBV2 13 NA CASSENQADTQYF TGTGCCAGCAGTGAAAACCAAGCAGATACGCAGTATTTT
TRBJ1-1 NA TRBV27 13 NA CAARWREHTEAFF TGTGCCGCAAGGTGGAGGGAGCACACTGAAGCTTTCTTT
TRBJ2-1 NA TRBV30 15 TRBD2 CAWTQGLAGANEQFF TGTGCCTGGACCCAGGGCCTAGCGGGAGCTAATGAGCAGTTCTTC
TRBJ1-2 NA TRBV28 14 NA CASSFLPRYYGYTF TGTGCCAGCAGTTTTCTTCCCCGATACTATGGCTACACCTTC
TRBJ1-2 once TRBV28 13 NA CASRRGATSGYTF TGTGCCAGCAGGAGGGGGGCGACCTCCGGCTACACCTTC
TRBJ1-1 NA TRBV2 16 NA CASSRGKGTLNTEAFF TGTGCCAGCAGTAGGGGCAAGGGGACACTGAACACTGAAGCTTTCTTT
TRBJ2-2 NA TRBV19 14 NA CAVRSGGNTGELFF TGTGCCGTCCGTTCAGGCGGGAACACCGGGGAGCTGTTTTTT
TRBJ1-1 NA TRBV29-1 14 NA CSVEKRLMNTEAFF TGCAGCGTGGAGAAAAGACTGATGAACACTGAAGCTTTCTTT
TRBJ2-7 once TRBV14 14 NA CASSQYQGTYEQYF TGTGCCAGCAGCCAATATCAGGGGACCTACGAGCAGTACTTC
TRBJ1-3 NA TRBV6-5 15 NA CASSYGRGSGNTIYF TGTGCCAGCAGTTACGGAAGGGGCTCTGGAAACACCATATATTTT
TRBJ1-4 NA TRBV28 12 NA CASSPRNEKLFF TGTGCCAGCAGTCCGAGGAATGAAAAACTGTTTTTT
TRBJ2-7 NA TRBV5-4 16 NA CASRRTGGGQEYEQYF TGTGCCAGCAGAAGGACTGGGGGCGGCCAGGAGTACGAGCAGTACTTC
TRBJ1-2 NA TRBV5-1 13 NA CASSFAGGYGYTF TGCGCCAGCAGCTTTGCGGGTGGGTATGGCTACACCTTC
TRBJ2-1 NA TRBV7-9 15 TRBD1 CASSPGDSWDNEQFF TGTGCCAGCAGCCCCGGGGACAGTTGGGACAATGAGCAGTTCTTC
TRBJ2-7 NA TRBV18 15 TRBD1 CASSPPGQQTYEQYF TGTGCCAGCTCACCTCCGGGACAGCAGACTTACGAGCAGTACTTC